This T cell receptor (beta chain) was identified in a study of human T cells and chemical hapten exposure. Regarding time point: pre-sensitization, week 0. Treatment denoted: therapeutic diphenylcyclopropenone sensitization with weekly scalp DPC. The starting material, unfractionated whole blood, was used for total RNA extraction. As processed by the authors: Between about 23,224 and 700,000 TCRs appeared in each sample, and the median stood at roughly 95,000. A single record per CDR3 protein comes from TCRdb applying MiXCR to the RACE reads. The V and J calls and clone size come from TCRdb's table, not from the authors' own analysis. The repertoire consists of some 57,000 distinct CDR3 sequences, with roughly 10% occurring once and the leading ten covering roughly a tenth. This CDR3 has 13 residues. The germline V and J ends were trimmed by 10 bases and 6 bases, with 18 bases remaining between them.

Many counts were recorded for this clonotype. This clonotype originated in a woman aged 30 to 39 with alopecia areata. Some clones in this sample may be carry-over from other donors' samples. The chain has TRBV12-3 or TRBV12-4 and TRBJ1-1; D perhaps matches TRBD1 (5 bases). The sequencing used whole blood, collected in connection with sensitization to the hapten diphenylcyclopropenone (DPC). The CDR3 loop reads CATWRGEFPEAFF. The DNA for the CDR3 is TGTGCCACCTGGAGGGGCGAATTCCCTGAAGCTTTCTTT.